These 4 T cell receptor beta chains came from one sample sequenced in a study of control samples from healthy donors and cancer patients. The table came from immunoSEQ multiplex PCR; TCRdb's copy has only in-frame clones and leaves some out. There are about 160,000 clones in the sample; about 94% occur only once, and about 14% lies in the top ten. Sequenced: PBMCs. These receptors were collected from a man in his 60s with colorectal cancer.

The chain links TRBV7-9 to TRBJ2-7; 7 bases are shared with TRBD1. Germline trimming cut 1 base from V and 2 bases from J; bases unmatched to any gene: 14. The CDR3 consists of 18 residues. Germline V gene data show CDR1 as SEHNR and CDR2 as FQNEAQ (reference sequence). CDR3 loop: CASSLGVGTTGLPYEQYF. In DNA form, the CDR3 reads TGTGCCAGCAGCTTAGGCGTTGGGACGACAGGGCTACCCTACGAGCAGTACTTC.

J is TRBJ1-1 and V is TRBV2, with TRBD1 identical over 8 bases. This CDR3 region has 14 residues. Germline V CDR1 and CDR2: SNHLY, FYNNEI. J lost 1 base, V lost 6 bases, and 4 bases had no gene match. The CDR3: CASSRQGSNTEAFF. The CDR3 region has the DNA TGTGCCAGCAGCCGACAGGGGTCGAACACTGAAGCTTTCTTT.

The rearrangement joins TRBV7-9 to TRBJ2-5, with D perhaps TRBD1 (5 bases). The V end lost 5 bases, the J end lost 5 bases, and 9 bases lay between the germline ends. There are 12 residues in the CDR3. Germline lookup yields CDR1 SEHNR and CDR2 FQNEAQ (reference sequence). CDR3 sequence reads: CASSGPGETQYF. CDR3 DNA sequence: TGTGCCAGCAGCGGGCCAGGGGAGACCCAGTACTTC. The full variable domain, rest sourced from reference TRBV7-9 and TRBJ2-5, is DTGVSQNPRHKITKRGQNVTFRCDPISEHNRLYWYRQTLGQGPEFLTYFQNEAQLEKSRLLSDRFSAERPKGSFSTLEIQRTEQGDSAMYLCASSGPGETQYFGPGTRLLVL.

The chain combines TRBV4-3 with TRBJ1-6, with D maybe TRBD1 (6 bases). The germline V gene encodes CDR1 LGHNA and CDR2 YSLEER. The CDR3 runs 16 residues. V was pared by 3 bases and J by 8 bases, with 17 bases between. CDR3 bases: TGCGCCAGCAGCCACCCCCGCGAGGGGGAACATTCACCCCTCCACTTT. Residues: CASSHPREGEHSPLHF.